This entry concerns a single TCR beta chain. This specimen comes from a study of blood T cell repertoires in COVID-19. Overall study: There were acute and convalescent COVID-19 samples, and they came from the United States, Italy and Spain. From T cells, B-cell-depleted T cells, or PBMCs came the material, which was cDNA or gDNA.

V lost 10 bases, J lost 0 bases, and 9 bases lay in between. This CDR3 has 13 residues. In the original processing: Amplification of reference gene primers was used by the study to estimate nucleated cell counts. The method was immunoSEQ multiplex PCR; TCRdb's version includes in-frame clones alone and lacks a portion of them. For V, J and clone size, that table is used; D and trimming come from the DNA. The sample holds approximately 69,000 clones; 73% are singletons and the top ten take around 20%. The clonotype originates from a man between 60 and 75 years old with acute or convalescent COVID-19. The chain uses TRBV12-3 or TRBV12-4 and TRBJ2-2; D is undetermined. The material sequenced was peripheral blood. The CDR3 is CATQLPNTGELFF. CDR3 nucleotides: TGTGCCACACAGCTACCGAACACCGGGGAGCTGTTTTTT.